This TCR beta chain was retrieved from a study of a mutant IDH1 vaccine in newly diagnosed glioma. Profiled with immunoSEQ multiplex PCR; TCRdb holds only in-frame clones, not every one. In the table there are some 40,000 clones, over 70% of which are singletons. The study's findings and limits: Pseudoprogression seemed unrelated to changes in top peripheral T cell clonotypes.

This CDR3 contains 14 residues. J gave up 4 bases and V 6 bases, and 6 bases lay outside the gene matches. Germline CDR1 is MNHEY and CDR2 is SVGAGI. Time point described: week 11, during vaccination. Doses comprised 300 ug of mutant IDH1 20-mer peptide each, plus topical imiquimod. Each astrocytoma in the donors was new, WHO grade 3 or 4, IDH1-mutant and ATRX-lost. This clone was observed a few times. As yet, its antigen is unknown. The sequence was obtained from a young woman with glioma. Some clones in this sample may be carry-over from other donors' samples. The gene calls are TRBV6-5 and TRBJ1-3; 7 bases align to TRBD1. The source was peripheral blood mononuclear cells (PBMCs), collected from a glioma patient whose treatment included an IDH1 peptide vaccine. As DNA, the CDR3 is TGTGCCAGCAGAGGTCCAGGGGGAGGAAACACCATATATTTT. It yields the protein CASRGPGGGNTIYF.